The next 32 T cell receptor beta chains were all read from a single sample in a study of T cell repertoires in cytomegalovirus infection. TCRdb independently ran MiXCR on the reads; one entry per CDR3 protein. The sample shows 900,000 to 950,000 distinct CDR3 sequences, around a third of them seen only once. No cognate antigen is known for these TCRs. This material consisted of cultured CD8+ T cells from PBMCs, taken from culture after CMV antigen stimulation. These receptors all come from a human donor in good health (CMV status not recorded). Some clones in this sample may be carry-over from other donors' samples.

This chain joins TRBV9 and TRBJ2-1; D is tentatively TRBD1 or TRBD2 (6 bases each). CDR1 and CDR2 (germline): SGDLS, YYNGEE. The CDR3 has 13 residues. V was clipped by 0 bases and J by 9 bases, with 10 bases between them. CDR3 loop: CASSVGGAPEQFF. CDR3 DNA sequence: TGTGCCAGCAGCGTAGGGGGGGCCCCTGAGCAGTTCTTC.

The chain is built from TRBV24-1 and TRBJ2-1; 8 bases are a match to TRBD1. The ends lost 6 bases at V and 3 bases at J; junction bases unmatched: 9. Germline CDR1 KGHDR, CDR2 SFDVKD. CDR3 length: 16 residues. The CDR3 spells CATSSVQGGVYNEQFF. The CDR3 DNA is TGTGCCACCAGTTCAGTACAGGGGGGCGTCTACAATGAGCAGTTCTTC.

This clonotype occurred a few times. The chain couples TRBV7-9 to TRBJ2-1; 10 nucleotides agree with TRBD1. The germline CDR1 and CDR2 sequences are SEHNR and FQNEAQ (reference sequence). The ends lost 5 bases at V and 7 bases at J; junction bases unmatched: 5. This CDR3 is built from 14 residues. The CDR3 here is CASSPGTGENEQFF. The CDR3 bases are TGTGCCAGCAGCCCCGGGACAGGGGAGAATGAGCAGTTCTTC.

V and J are TRBV6-5 and TRBJ1-2; D remains ambiguous. Trimming pared 3 bases from V and 6 bases from J, leaving 8 bases between. The CDR3 has 12 residues. From germline, CDR1 is MNHEY and CDR2 SVGAGI. Written as DNA, the CDR3 is TGTGCCAGCAGTTATGGGCACGATGGCTACACCTTC. Encoded protein: CASSYGHDGYTF.

This clonotype turned up a few times. A junction boundary mismatches the germline segment, possibly from a read error. The chain joins TRBV4-1 to TRBJ1-2; D is ambiguous. The germline V gene has CDR1 MGHRA and CDR2 YSYEKL. CDR3 length equals 15 residues. The CDR3 loop reads CASSQDDGNNYGYTF. CDR3 DNA sequence: TGTGCCAGCAGCCAAGATGACGGGAATAACTATGGCTACACCTTC.

This clonotype was seen more than once but under ten times. V is TRBV5-6 and J is TRBJ2-1; D perhaps matches TRBD1 (6 bases). V lost 5 bases, J lost 2 bases, and 11 bases lay in between. The CDR3 runs 14 residues. Germline assignment: CDR1 SGHDT and CDR2 YYEEEE. CDR3 residues: CASRGTRPYNEQFF. In nucleotides, the CDR3 is TGTGCCAGCAGGGGGACAAGACCCTACAATGAGCAGTTCTTC.

This clonotype turned up a few times. The V and J genes are TRBV6-9 and TRBJ1-5; D is possibly TRBD1 (6 bases). Germline V gene lookup returns CDR1 MNHGY and CDR2 SVAAGI. Trimming stripped 9 bases from V and 3 bases from J, with 15 bases between. This CDR3 contains 14 residues. CDR3 in DNA: TGTGCCAGACGCCAGGGACACAACAATCAGCCCCAGCATTTT. Amino acid sequence: CARRQGHNNQPQHF.

This clonotype came up many times. A junction boundary mismatches the germline segment, possibly from a read error. V and J are TRBV7-7 and TRBJ2-3; D tentatively fits TRBD1 or TRBD2 (5 bases each). Germline CDR1 SSHAT, CDR2 FNYEAQ (reference sequence). The CDR3 has 14 residues. CDR3 DNA: TGTGCTAGCAGCCGCTGGGGGTGGACAGATACGCAGTATTTT. Protein sequence: CASSRWGWTDTQYF.

The table lists this clonotype with a few counts. V usage is TRBV6-1 and J usage is TRBJ1-1; D is uncertain. CDR1 is MNHNS and CDR2 is SASEGT in the germline V gene. The CDR3 runs to 15 residues. V was shortened by 2 bases and J by 3 bases, with 13 bases between the two germline ends. The CDR3 nucleotides are TGTGCCAGCAGTGAACGGCGGGTCGCCGACACTGAAGCTTTCTTT. This gives the protein CASSERRVADTEAFF.

This clonotype has more than one count but fewer than ten. V is TRBV4-3 and J is TRBJ1-1; D uncertain. Germline CDR1 and CDR2: LGHNA and YSLEER. Trimming removed 0 bases at V and 7 bases at J, with 9 bases between. CDR3 size: 13 residues. The CDR3 DNA follows: TGCGCCAGCAGCCAAGATGGAAGGGATGAAGCTTTCTTT. This translates into CASSQDGRDEAFF.

The chain combines TRBV12-3 or TRBV12-4 with TRBJ1-4; 8 bases are a match to TRBD1. J lost 7 bases, V lost 6 bases, and 7 bases had no gene match. This CDR3 is 14 amino acids long. CDR3 residues: CASSQTGEGEKLFF. The CDR3 coding sequence is TGTGCCAGCAGCCAGACAGGGGAAGGTGAAAAACTGTTTTTT.

As to this clonotype: A read error may account for a junction end that differs from germline. J is TRBJ1-2 and V is TRBV4-3; D might be TRBD1 (5 bases). CDR3 length: 16 amino acids. From germline, CDR1 is LGHNA and CDR2 YSLEER. In nucleotides, the CDR3 is TGCGCCTGCAGCCCAACCGTGGGCTGGGGACGCTATGGCTACAACTTC. This gives the protein CACSPTVGWGRYGYNF.

The chain employs TRBV6-2 or TRBV6-3 and TRBJ2-7; D perhaps matches TRBD1 (5 bases). V was shortened by 2 bases and J by 0 bases, with 8 bases between the two germline ends. Germline values: CDR1 MNHEY, CDR2 SVGEGT. This CDR3 has 14 residues. The CDR3 reads CASSYDDSSYEQYV. The CDR3 DNA is TGTGCCAGCAGTTACGATGACAGCTCCTACGAGCAGTACGTC.

This chain links TRBV6-5 with TRBJ1-1; maybe TRBD1 (5 bases). The CDR3 loop spans 16 amino acids. Trimming shortened V by 0 bases and J by 0 bases, and 11 bases separated the two germline ends. Germline lookup yields CDR1 MNHEY and CDR2 SVGAGI. As DNA, the CDR3 is TGTGCCAGCAGTTACTCGGGGGGAGCGTTGAACACTGAAGCTTTCTTT. Its translation is CASSYSGGALNTEAFF.

The sample holds many counts of this clonotype. This sequence joins TRBV27 and TRBJ1-2, with unresolved D. CDR1 and CDR2 (germline): MNHEY, SMNVEV (reference sequence). The CDR3 length is 14 residues. V shed 3 bases and J shed 4 bases, with 12 bases lying between them. Written as DNA, the CDR3 is TGTGCCAGCAGTTTCTCTCGGTTAGGCTATGGCTACACCTTC. Translation: CASSFSRLGYGYTF.

This clonotype has only a few counts. The chain uses TRBV5-5 and TRBJ2-7; 7 bases are shared with TRBD1. The CDR3 length is 17 residues. V trimming: 5 bases; J trimming: 2 bases; junction bases outside the gene matches: 16. Germline lookup yields CDR1 SGHKS and CDR2 YYEKEE (reference sequence). The CDR3 region is CASSRTPGTAITYEQYF. CDR3 DNA sequence: TGTGCCAGCAGTAGAACCCCCGGGACAGCTATTACCTACGAGCAGTACTTC. Complete variable domain (other parts from reference TRBV5-5 and TRBJ2-7): DAGVTQSPTHLIKTRGQQVTLRCSPISGHKSVSWYQQVLGQGPQFIFQYYEKEERGRGNFPDRFSARQFPNYSSELNVNALLLGDSALYLCASSRTPGTAITYEQYFGPGTRLTVT.

This clonotype was found a few times. The rearrangement uses TRBV7-9 and TRBJ1-2, with 8 nucleotides matching TRBD1. This CDR3 has 15 amino acids. CDR1 and CDR2 from the germline V gene are SEHNR and FQNEAQ (reference sequence). Trimming took 4 bases from V and 2 from J; bases not matched to a gene: 6. CDR3 DNA sequence: TGTGCCAGCAGCTCAATGTACAGGGGGAACTATGGCTACACCTTC. Protein sequence: CASSSMYRGNYGYTF.

Many counts were recorded for this clonotype. This chain links TRBV7-2 with TRBJ2-5; 9 bases agree with TRBD1. Germline V gene data show CDR1 as SGHTA and CDR2 as FQGNSA. CDR3 length: 18 amino acids. V shed 3 bases and J 0 bases; nucleotides not matched to a gene: 11. CDR3 sequence reads: CASSFRTGVNLYQETQYF. DNA for the CDR3: TGTGCCAGCAGCTTCCGGACAGGGGTAAATTTGTACCAAGAGACCCAGTACTTC.

V usage is TRBV15 and J usage is TRBJ1-2, with a tentative D call TRBD1 (5 bases). This CDR3 has 17 amino acids. Germline V lookup: CDR1 LNHNV, CDR2 YYDKDF (reference sequence). The ends were cut back, 6 bases at V and 3 bases at J, with 23 bases in the middle. CDR3 region: CATRGENMLTQYYGYTF. The CDR3 bases are TGTGCCACCAGGGGGGAAAACATGCTGACCCAATACTATGGCTACACCTTC. The full variable domain, its missing parts supplied by reference TRBV15 and TRBJ1-2, is DAMVIQNPRYQVTQFGKPVTLSCSQTLNHNVMYWYQQKSSQAPKLLFHYYDKDFNNEADTPDNFQSRRPNTSFCFLDIRSPGLGDTAMYLCATRGENMLTQYYGYTFGSGTRLTVV.

Notes on this clonotype: A clone one base away is much larger, so this may be a read error. The V and J genes are TRBV25-1 and TRBJ2-2; D unresolved. The CDR3 loop spans 12 amino acids. CDR1 is MGHDK and CDR2 is SYGVNS in the germline V gene. The CDR3 nucleotides read TGTTCCAGCACCGAGAACACCGGGGAGCTGTTTTTT. Translated, it gives CSSTENTGELFF.

The genes are TRBV14 and TRBJ1-4, with D perhaps TRBD1 (6 bases). Per the germline V gene, CDR1 is SGHDN and CDR2 is FVKESK. Trimming pared 1 base from V and 7 bases from J, leaving 16 bases between. The CDR3 is 16 amino acids. The CDR3 here is CASSQVVDSGAEKLFF. The CDR3 nucleotides read TGTGCCAGCAGCCAAGTAGTGGACAGTGGGGCTGAAAAACTGTTTTTT. The full variable domain, rest sourced from reference TRBV14 and TRBJ1-4, is EAGVTQFPSHSVIEKGQTVTLRCDPISGHDNLYWYRRVMGKEIKFLLHFVKESKQDESGMPNNRFLAERTGGTYSTLKVQPAELEDSGVYFCASSQVVDSGAEKLFFGSGTQLSVL.

The V and J genes are TRBV7-7 and TRBJ2-2, with 8 bases aligning to TRBD2. The CDR3 contains 13 residues. CDR1 is SSHAT and CDR2 is FNYEAQ in the germline V gene (reference sequence). CDR3 in amino acids: CATSGGRTGELFF. In nucleotides, the CDR3 is TGTGCTACCAGCGGGGGACGCACCGGGGAGCTGTTTTTT.

This clonotype has a handful of counts. The chain joins TRBV7-2 to TRBJ1-2; perhaps TRBD1 as D (6 bases). The CDR3 has 14 amino acids. Germline assignment: CDR1 SGHTA and CDR2 FQGNSA. Trimming removed 4 bases from V and 2 bases from J, with 11 bases in between. As DNA, the CDR3 is TGTGCCAGCAGCTCCACAGGGTCGAACTATGGCTACACCTTC. Its translation is CASSSTGSNYGYTF.

This clonotype has just a few counts. This rearrangement joins TRBV7-6 to TRBJ2-3; a weak D match, TRBD2 (5 bases). This CDR3 spans 16 amino acids. From germline, CDR1 is SGHVS and CDR2 FNYEAQ. Trimming cost V 3 bases and J 2 bases, with 15 bases left between them. In nucleotides, the CDR3 is TGTGCCAGCAGCTTCATCGGGCTACGGGACACAGATACGCAGTATTTT. It translates to CASSFIGLRDTDTQYF.

This clonotype was detected only a few times. Its ends do not fully match the called genes, so a read error is possible. This chain uses TRBV2 with TRBJ2-5; unclear D gene. The CDR3 length is 14 residues. Germline V CDR1 and CDR2: SNHLY, FYNNEI. CDR3 amino acids: CASSEDFNRETQYF. The CDR3 DNA reads as TGTGCCAGTAGTGAAGACTTCAACCGGGAGACCCAGTACTTC.

In its sample, this clonotype was seen a few times. The V gene is TRBV4-1, the J gene TRBJ2-1, with D tentatively TRBD2 (6 bases). The CDR3 covers 13 residues. Trimming cost V 8 bases and J 3 bases, with 11 bases left between them. Germline V gene lookup returns CDR1 MGHRA and CDR2 YSYEKL. In DNA, the CDR3 is TGCGCCAGCGAGGACGGGGGCTACAATGAGCAGTTCTTC. Its protein product is CASEDGGYNEQFF.

The gene calls are TRBV27 and TRBJ2-7; possibly TRBD1 or TRBD2 for D (5 bases each). Germline V gene sequence: CDR1 MNHEY, CDR2 SMNVEV (reference sequence). The V end lost 6 bases, the J end lost 3 bases, and 12 bases lay between the germline ends. This CDR3 contains 13 residues. For the CDR3, the DNA is TGTGCCAGCAGACCGGGACGGGGCTACGAGCAGTACTTC. This encodes CASRPGRGYEQYF.

On this clonotype itself: The junction shows a germline mismatch at one end, possibly a read error. The chain recombines TRBV28 with TRBJ2-3; D not certain. The CDR3 is 14 amino acids. The germline V gene encodes CDR1 MDHEN and CDR2 SYDVKM. CDR3 nucleotides: TGTGTCAGCAGTATCGACACAAGCACAGATACGCAGTATTTT. The encoded protein is CVSSIDTSTDTQYF.

Only a few counts were recorded for this clonotype. The chain recombines TRBV7-6 with TRBJ2-1; 12 bases map to TRBD2. Germline V gene lookup returns CDR1 SGHVS and CDR2 FNYEAQ. The length of the CDR3 is 17 residues. V was pared by 4 bases and J by 7 bases, with 11 bases of the junction left unmatched. The CDR3 bases are TGTGCCAGCAGCTCAAGACTAGCGGGGGCCCTTGGTAATGAGCAGTTCTTC. It codes for CASSSRLAGALGNEQFF.

This clonotype was counted a few times. The rearrangement uses TRBV4-1 and TRBJ2-3; TRBD2 matches at 8 bases. V shed 5 bases and J 4 bases; nucleotides not matched to a gene: 11. This CDR3 has 16 amino acids. Per the germline V gene, CDR1 is MGHRA and CDR2 is YSYEKL. CDR3 coding DNA: TGCGCCAGCAGCATTCGGACTAGCAGCTATCCAGATACGCAGTATTTT. This codes for CASSIRTSSYPDTQYF.

This clonotype came up a few times. The gene calls are TRBV20-1 and TRBJ2-1; 14 bases agree with TRBD2. With V trimmed by 6 bases and J by 2 bases, 9 bases remained unmatched. The CDR3 is 17 amino acids. The germline CDR1 and CDR2 sequences are DFQATT and SNEGSKA (reference sequence). The CDR3 nucleotides are TGCAGTGCAACGGGACTAGCGGGGGCCGTGGCCTACAATGAGCAGTTCTTC. Translated: CSATGLAGAVAYNEQFF.

In this sample, this clonotype turned up a few times. The V call is TRBV7-9, the J call TRBJ2-1; 10 nucleotides match TRBD2. The CDR3 consists of 16 residues. CDR1 SEHNR and CDR2 FQNEAQ come from the germline V gene (reference sequence). V lost 1 base to trimming and J lost 5 bases; unmatched junction nucleotides: 5. CDR3 loop: CASSLESGGADNEQFF. The CDR3, as DNA: TGTGCCAGCAGCTTAGAAAGCGGGGGGGCGGACAATGAGCAGTTCTTC.